This T cell receptor (beta chain) was captured in a study of cytomegalovirus exposure and HLA in healthy donors. Overall study results and limits: Most TCR sequences were rare, but some public TCRs occurred in many donors. Among TCR beta chains of equal frequency, HLA-associated ones were more clonally expanded in a later analysis.

It was with 60 Vbeta and 13 Jbeta primers that the PCR ran. The assay was immunoSEQ multiplex PCR, and TCRdb's table has in-frame clones only and misses some. The sample has 69,000 or so clones, about 74% seen once; the top ten hold over 8.5%. Comments on this clone: The target antigen is unknown.

The length of the CDR3 is 13 residues. The V gene lost 2 bases and the J gene lost 8 bases, with 12 bases spanning the gap. Germline V lookup: CDR1 MRHNA, CDR2 SNTAGT. J is TRBJ1-2 and V is TRBV6-4; D ambiguous. The sequenced sample was PBMCs. The sequence derives from a woman aged 60 to 75 in good health and CMV-seropositive. This CDR3 reads CASSDGSLTGYTF. CDR3 nucleotides: TGTGCCAGCAGTGACGGCAGCCTGACAGGCTACACCTTC.